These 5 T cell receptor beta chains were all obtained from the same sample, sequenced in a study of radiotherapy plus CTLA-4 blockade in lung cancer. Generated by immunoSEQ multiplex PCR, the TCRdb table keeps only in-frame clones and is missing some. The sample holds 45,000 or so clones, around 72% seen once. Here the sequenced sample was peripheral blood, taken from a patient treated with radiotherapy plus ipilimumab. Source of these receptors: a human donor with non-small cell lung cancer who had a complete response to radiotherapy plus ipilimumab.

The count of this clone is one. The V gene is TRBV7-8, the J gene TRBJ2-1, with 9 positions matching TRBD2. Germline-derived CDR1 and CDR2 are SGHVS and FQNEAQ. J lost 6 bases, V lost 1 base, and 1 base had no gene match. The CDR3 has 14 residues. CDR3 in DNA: TGTGCCAGCAGCTTAGGCGGGAGGGTCAATGAGCAGTTCTTC. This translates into CASSLGGRVNEQFF.

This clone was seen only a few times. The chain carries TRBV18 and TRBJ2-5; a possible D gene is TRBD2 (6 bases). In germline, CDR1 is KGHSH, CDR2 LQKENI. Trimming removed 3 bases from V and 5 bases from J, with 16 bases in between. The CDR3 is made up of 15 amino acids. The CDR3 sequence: CASSPMEGPGETQYF. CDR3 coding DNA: TGTGCCAGCTCACCCATGGAGGGGCCAGGGGAGACCCAGTACTTC. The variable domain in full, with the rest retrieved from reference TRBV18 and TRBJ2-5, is NAGVMQNPRHLVRRRGQEARLRCSPMKGHSHVYWYRQLPEEGLKFMVYLQKENIIDESGMPKERFSAEFPKEGPSILRIQQVVRGDSAAYFCASSPMEGPGETQYFGPGTRLLVL.

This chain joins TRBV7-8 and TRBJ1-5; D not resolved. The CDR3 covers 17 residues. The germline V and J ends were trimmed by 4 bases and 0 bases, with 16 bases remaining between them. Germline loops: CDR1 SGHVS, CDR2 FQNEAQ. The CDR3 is CASSYRTRAHSNQPQHF. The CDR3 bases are TGTGCCAGCAGCTATAGAACGAGGGCTCATAGCAATCAGCCCCAGCATTTT. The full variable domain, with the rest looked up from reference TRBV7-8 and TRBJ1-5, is GAGVSQSPRYKVAKRGQDVALRCDPISGHVSLFWYQQALGQGPEFLTYFQNEAQLDKSGLPSDRFFAERPEGSVSTLKIQRTQQEDSAVYLCASSYRTRAHSNQPQHFGDGTRLSIL.

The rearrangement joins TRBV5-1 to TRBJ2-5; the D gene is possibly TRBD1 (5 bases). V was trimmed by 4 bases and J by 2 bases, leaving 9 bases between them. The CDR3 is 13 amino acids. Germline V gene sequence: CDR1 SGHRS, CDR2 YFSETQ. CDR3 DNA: TGCGCCAGCAGCCGACAGCAACAAGAGACCCAGTACTTC. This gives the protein CASSRQQQETQYF.

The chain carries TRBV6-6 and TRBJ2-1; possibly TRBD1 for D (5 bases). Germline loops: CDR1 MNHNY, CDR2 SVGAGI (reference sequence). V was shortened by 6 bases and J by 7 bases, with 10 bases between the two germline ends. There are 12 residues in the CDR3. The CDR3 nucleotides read TGTGCCAGCAGCCCGAGACAGAATGAGCAGTTCTTC. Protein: CASSPRQNEQFF.